This TCR beta chain was identified during a study of cytomegalovirus exposure and HLA in healthy donors. In the study overall: The same platform as the roughly 630 first-cohort repertoires was used for the 95 to 150 validation repertoires, a later analysis reported. Study observations and caveats: Associated with cytomegalovirus, according to the listing, were 150 to 200 TCR beta chains. Most TCR sequences showed up rarely, but some public TCRs showed up in many donors.

The method was immunoSEQ multiplex PCR; TCRdb's version includes in-frame clones alone and lacks a portion of them. The data contain some 200,000 clones, around 90% of them singletons. A word on this clone: The target antigen is unknown.

Germline CDR1 reads SGHRS; CDR2 reads YFSETQ. This CDR3 has 15 residues. The germline V and J ends were trimmed by 2 bases and 8 bases, with 16 bases remaining between them. The material sequenced was PBMCs. This sequence joins TRBV5-1 and TRBJ1-4, with D possibly being TRBD1 (5 bases). The receptor was isolated from a woman between 18 and 29 years old in good health and CMV-seronegative. CDR3 sequence (DNA): TGCGCCAGCAGCTTTGACAGCACCCAAGAGGAAAAACTGTTTTTT. It yields the protein CASSFDSTQEEKLFF. Together with reference TRBV5-1 and TRBJ1-4, the CDR3 gives the full variable domain: KAGVTQTPRYLIKTRGQQVTLSCSPISGHRSVSWYQQTPGQGLQFLFEYFSETQRNKGNFPGRFSGRQFSNSRSEMNVSTLELGDSALYLCASSFDSTQEEKLFFGSGTQLSVL.